These 12 T cell receptor beta chains share one sample of origin, sequenced in a study of OX40 agonist ivuxolimab in advanced cancers. TCRdb keeps only in-frame clones here, not all; method: immunoSEQ multiplex PCR. The sample includes 65,000 to 90,000 clones, more than 90% seen only once; the top ten take under 10%. The sequenced sample was CD4+ or CD8+ T cells sorted from blood, obtained in a trial of the OX40 agonist ivuxolimab. The receptors were gathered from an adult with an advanced solid tumor such as melanoma, head and neck, liver or kidney cancer.

The rearrangement uses TRBV5-5 and TRBJ1-1, with 8 positions matching TRBD1. Per the germline V gene, CDR1 is SGHKS and CDR2 is YYEKEE (reference sequence). The CDR3 contains 15 residues. J was trimmed by 4 bases and V by 2 bases; bases with no gene match: 7. The CDR3 DNA reads as TGTGCCAGCAGCTTTCGACAGGGGACGGGCACTGAAGCTTTCTTT. This gives the protein CASSFRQGTGTEAFF. Supplemented by reference TRBV5-5 and TRBJ1-1, the full variable domain reads DAGVTQSPTHLIKTRGQQVTLRCSPISGHKSVSWYQQVLGQGPQFIFQYYEKEERGRGNFPDRFSARQFPNYSSELNVNALLLGDSALYLCASSFRQGTGTEAFFGQGTRLTVV.

The chain carries TRBV5-4 and TRBJ1-1; D is unclear. The CDR3 spans 13 residues. Germline CDR1 and CDR2: SGHNT and YYREEE (reference sequence). V was pared by 3 bases and J by 1 base, with 7 bases between. The CDR3 nucleotides are TGTGCCAGCAGCTCTCATGGGAACACTGAAGCTTTCTTT. This translates into CASSSHGNTEAFF.

This rearrangement joins TRBV19 to TRBJ2-2; D gene ambiguous. With 0 bases removed from V and 8 bases from J, the gap between germline ends came to 10 bases. This CDR3 region has 14 residues. From germline, CDR1 is LNHDA and CDR2 SQIVND (reference sequence). The DNA for the CDR3 is TGTGCCAGTAGTATAGATCCCGGCAGGGGGGAGCTGTTTTTT. This translates into CASSIDPGRGELFF.

The chain recombines TRBV27 with TRBJ2-7; 8 nucleotides agree with TRBD2. Trimming at V came to 3 bases and at J to 7 bases, leaving 5 bases not matched to a gene. Germline V gene lookup returns CDR1 MNHEY and CDR2 SMNVEV (reference sequence). CDR3 length: 13 amino acids. The CDR3 loop reads CASSFGLAGEQYF. CDR3 nucleotides: TGTGCCAGCAGTTTTGGACTAGCAGGTGAGCAGTACTTC.

This clone was counted once. The chain employs TRBV7-6 and TRBJ2-3; D is uncertain. CDR3 length equals 12 residues. V lost 5 bases to trimming and J lost 5 bases, with 8 bases between them. The germline gives CDR1 SGHVS, CDR2 FNYEAQ. The DNA for the CDR3 is TGTGCCAGCAGCGCCCTGGGAGATACGCAGTATTTT. It specifies CASSALGDTQYF.

The chain is built from TRBV6-5 and TRBJ2-7; a possible D gene is TRBD2 (6 bases). Germline V CDR1 and CDR2: MNHEY, SVGAGI. V was trimmed by 3 bases and J by 4 bases, leaving 13 bases between them. CDR3 length equals 14 residues. DNA of the CDR3: TGTGCCAGCAGTTATTTGGGGGGAGCGTACGAGCAGTACTTC. Protein: CASSYLGGAYEQYF.

The chain recombines TRBV27 with TRBJ2-1; 9 nucleotides line up with TRBD1. V was pared by 7 bases and J by 7 bases, with 8 bases of the junction left unmatched. The CDR3 runs 14 residues. From germline, CDR1 is MNHEY and CDR2 SMNVEV (reference sequence). The CDR3 loop is CASTQGTGPNEQFF. CDR3 bases: TGTGCCAGCACCCAGGGGACAGGGCCAAATGAGCAGTTCTTC.

This rearrangement joins TRBV7-9 to TRBJ2-7, with D perhaps TRBD1 (5 bases). Germline V gene data show CDR1 as SEHNR and CDR2 as FQNEAQ (reference sequence). The CDR3 runs to 15 residues. Trimming took off 2 bases at V and 0 bases at J, with 11 bases between the two ends. Here the CDR3 reads CASSLPQGSSYEQYF. The CDR3 DNA reads TGTGCCAGCAGCTTACCCCAGGGAAGCTCCTACGAGCAGTACTTC. Supplemented by reference TRBV7-9 and TRBJ2-7, the full variable domain reads DTGVSQNPRHKITKRGQNVTFRCDPISEHNRLYWYRQTLGQGPEFLTYFQNEAQLEKSRLLSDRFSAERPKGSFSTLEIQRTEQGDSAMYLCASSLPQGSSYEQYFGPGTRLTVT.

The chain has TRBV29-1 and TRBJ2-7, with D perhaps matching TRBD1 (6 bases). Germline V gene lookup returns CDR1 SQVTM and CDR2 ANQGSEA. V gave up 4 bases and J gave up 9 bases, with 13 bases separating them. The CDR3 runs to 11 residues. The CDR3 loop reads CSVATGLGQYF. CDR3 sequence (DNA): TGCAGCGTTGCTACAGGGCTGGGGCAGTACTTC.

V usage is TRBV9 and J usage is TRBJ2-4, with D unresolved. Trimming pared 0 bases from V and 1 base from J, leaving 8 bases between. The germline V gene has CDR1 SGDLS and CDR2 YYNGEE. The CDR3 spans 15 residues. In nucleotides, the CDR3 is TGTGCCAGCAGCGTAGAGAGCGAGGCCAAAAACATTCAGTACTTC. Residues: CASSVESEAKNIQYF.

The chain uses TRBV9 and TRBJ2-3; TRBD2 aligns across 12 bases. Trimming took 0 bases from V and 4 from J; bases not matched to a gene: 6. CDR1 is SGDLS, CDR2 YYNGEE, per germline. The CDR3 sequence is 17 residues long. As DNA, the CDR3 is TGTGCCAGCAGCGTAGACCTAGCGGGGGGGTTTGCAGATACGCAGTATTTT. Protein sequence: CASSVDLAGGFADTQYF. Combining the CDR3 with reference TRBV9 and TRBJ2-3 gives the whole variable domain DSGVTQTPKHLITATGQRVTLRCSPRSGDLSVYWYQQSLDQGLQFLIQYYNGEERAKGNILERFSAQQFPDLHSELNLSSLELGDSALYFCASSVDLAGGFADTQYFGPGTRLTVL.

The chain employs TRBV9 and TRBJ2-3; D assignment may be TRBD1 or TRBD2 (5 bases each). This CDR3 has 15 residues. The ends were cut back, 0 bases at V and 5 bases at J, with 13 bases in the middle. Germline V CDR1 and CDR2: SGDLS, YYNGEE. The CDR3 is CASSVGSLGVDTQYF. The CDR3 DNA follows: TGTGCCAGCAGCGTAGGGAGCCTGGGGGTAGATACGCAGTATTTT. Complete variable domain (other parts from reference TRBV9 and TRBJ2-3): DSGVTQTPKHLITATGQRVTLRCSPRSGDLSVYWYQQSLDQGLQFLIQYYNGEERAKGNILERFSAQQFPDLHSELNLSSLELGDSALYFCASSVGSLGVDTQYFGPGTRLTVL.